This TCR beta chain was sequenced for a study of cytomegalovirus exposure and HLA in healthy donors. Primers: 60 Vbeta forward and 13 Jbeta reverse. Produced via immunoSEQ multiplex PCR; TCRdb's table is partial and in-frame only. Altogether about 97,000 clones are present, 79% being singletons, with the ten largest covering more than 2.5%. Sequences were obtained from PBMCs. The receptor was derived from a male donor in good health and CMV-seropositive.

In DNA, the CDR3 is TGTGCCAGCAGCCAAGAATTGCGGGGGGCAGGGGAAAAACTGTTTTTT. This translates into CASSQELRGAGEKLFF. The J gene is TRBJ1-4, the V gene TRBV4-2, with D possibly being TRBD1 (6 bases). V was clipped by 0 bases and J by 8 bases, with 16 bases between them. The CDR3 extends over 16 amino acids. Germline-derived CDR1 and CDR2 are LGHNA and YNFKEQ.